This TCR beta chain is from a study of cytomegalovirus exposure and HLA in healthy donors. CDR1 and CDR2 from the germline V gene are MDHEN and SYDVKM. Trimming pared 8 bases from V and 8 bases from J, leaving 21 bases between. The CDR3 loop spans 14 amino acids. Use of 60 Vbeta and 13 Jbeta primers characterized the PCR. Some clones are missing from TCRdb's copy, which holds only in-frame ones; the method was immunoSEQ multiplex PCR. The data hold roughly 190,000 clones, with roughly 83% observed a single time. The material sequenced was PBMCs. This rearrangement joins TRBV28 to TRBJ1-1; D might be TRBD1 (6 bases). This TCR was recovered from a woman between 45 and 60 years old in good health and CMV-seronegative. This CDR3 reads CASGPGTLLPEAFF. Here the CDR3 DNA reads TGTGCCAGCGGGCCCGGGACACTCCTACCCGAAGCTTTCTTT.